This T cell receptor (beta chain) was obtained from a study of shared clonotypes between healthy human individuals. V lost 0 bases and J lost 2, with 17 bases in between. From germline, CDR1 is SGHNT and CDR2 YYREEE (reference sequence). The CDR3 covers 17 residues. Sequencing was performed with immunoSEQ multiplex PCR; in TCRdb, only in-frame clones are kept and a portion is missing. This table holds 650,000 to 800,000 clones, approximately 72% found once. The V and J genes are TRBV5-4 and TRBJ2-5; maybe TRBD2 (5 bases). This TCR came from a woman aged 25-40 years in good health. Sequencing input: memory CD4+ T cells sorted from blood. Specified subset: CD45RA-negative fraction. The CDR3: CASSLGTRPERQETQYF. Here the CDR3 DNA reads TGTGCCAGCAGCTTGGGAACTAGACCCGAACGTCAAGAGACCCAGTACTTC.